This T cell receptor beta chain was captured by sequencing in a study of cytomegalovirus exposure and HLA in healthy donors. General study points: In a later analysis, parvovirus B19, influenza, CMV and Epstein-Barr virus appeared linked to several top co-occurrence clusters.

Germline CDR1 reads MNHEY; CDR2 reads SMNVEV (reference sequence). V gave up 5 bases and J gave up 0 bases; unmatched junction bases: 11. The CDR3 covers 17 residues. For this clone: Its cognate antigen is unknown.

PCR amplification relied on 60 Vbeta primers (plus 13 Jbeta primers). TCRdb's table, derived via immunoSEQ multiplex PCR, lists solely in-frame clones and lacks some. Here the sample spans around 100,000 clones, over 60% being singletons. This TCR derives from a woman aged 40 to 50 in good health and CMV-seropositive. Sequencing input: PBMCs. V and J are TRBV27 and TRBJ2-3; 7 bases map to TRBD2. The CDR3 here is CASSPDFSGHSTDTQYF. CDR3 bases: TGTGCCAGCAGTCCCGATTTTAGCGGGCATAGCACAGATACGCAGTATTTT.